This T cell receptor (beta chain) was sequenced in a study of blood T cell repertoires in COVID-19. In the original processing: Estimation of nucleated cell counts was performed using reference gene primer amplification. TCRdb's table, derived via immunoSEQ multiplex PCR, lists solely in-frame clones and lacks some. D and trimming come from the DNA, and the V and J calls and clone size come from that table. The sample carries 140,000 to 150,000 clones, around four fifths recorded once. This clonotype originated in a woman aged 35 to 49 with active or convalescent COVID-19. The sample consisted of peripheral blood.

CDR3 amino acids: CASSQGFSGRFDEQFF. The DNA for the CDR3 is TGTGCCAGCAGCCAAGGGTTTAGCGGGAGGTTTGATGAGCAGTTCTTC. The rearrangement uses TRBV3-1 (or the pseudogene TRBV3-2) and TRBJ2-1; 10 bases are a match to TRBD2. The CDR3 is 16 amino acids. The V and J ends lost 1 base and 8 bases, in that order; junction bases with no gene match: 8. Per germline, CDR1 LGHDT and CDR2 YNNKEL (reference sequence).